Listed below are T cell receptor beta chains from one sample, sequenced in a study of tumor T cells in aggressive B-cell lymphoma. The protocol was immunoSEQ multiplex PCR, while the TCRdb copy is restricted to in-frame clones and leaves out a portion. The sample has 8,000 to 9,500 clones, 70% to 90% seen once; the top ten hold less than 3.5%. The sample consisted of tumor tissue. These receptors were taken from an adult with diffuse large B cell lymphoma. Each CDR3 is given with its conserved first and last residue. D genes are given only for firm matches. Clone size, where shown, is once, few, many, or a class for clones that have expanded.

TRBJ2-5	once	TRBV29-1	TRBD2	CSVESSGVGTQYF	TGCAGCGTTGAATCTAGCGGGGTGGGGACCCAGTACTTC
TRBJ2-2	-	TRBV5-4	TRBD1	CASSYGQGSTGELFF	TGTGCCAGCAGCTATGGACAGGGCTCCACCGGGGAGCTGTTTTTT
TRBJ2-7	-	TRBV9	-	CASGPSARGLGDEQYF	TGTGCCAGCGGCCCCAGCGCCAGGGGCCTGGGGGACGAGCAGTACTTC
TRBJ1-1	-	TRBV29-1	TRBD1	CSVERDSGTEAFF	TGCAGCGTTGAAAGGGACAGCGGGACTGAAGCTTTCTTT
TRBJ2-7	few	TRBV4-3	-	CASSPAGTPSPYEQYF	TGCGCCAGCAGCCCCGCCGGGACTCCTTCCCCCTACGAGCAGTACTTC
TRBJ1-4	few	TRBV7-9	-	CASSLQGAEKLFF	TGTGCCAGCAGCTTACAGGGTGCGGAAAAACTGTTTTTT
TRBJ2-1	-	TRBV5-1	-	CASSLAPQPNEQFF	TGCGCCAGCAGCTTGGCCCCACAGCCAAATGAGCAGTTCTTC
TRBJ1-1	-	TRBV5-4	-	CASSLESGMNTEAFF	TGTGCCAGCAGCTTGGAATCAGGGATGAACACTGAAGCTTTCTTT
TRBJ1-5	large	TRBV10-2	-	CASTWTADSNQPQHF	TGCGCCAGCACGTGGACAGCCGATAGCAATCAGCCCCAGCATTTT
TRBJ1-3	-	TRBV19	TRBD1	CASSTRDRGFSGNTIYF	TGTGCCAGTAGTACCCGGGACAGAGGTTTCTCTGGAAACACCATATATTTT
TRBJ2-5	-	TRBV6-5	TRBD1	CASRQGTFETQYF	TGTGCCAGCAGACAGGGGACATTCGAGACCCAGTACTTC
TRBJ1-3	-	TRBV19	-	CASSTRGDGNTIYF	TGCGCCAGTAGTACCAGGGGCGATGGAAACACCATATATTTT
TRBJ2-5	once	TRBV7-2	-	CASSLRQTQYF	TGTGCCAGCAGCTTGAGGCAGACCCAGTACTTC
TRBJ1-6	once	TRBV11-1	-	CASRLTAYNSPLHF	TGTGCCAGCAGACTGACAGCCTATAATTCACCCCTCCACTTT
TRBJ2-1	-	TRBV5-6	-	CASSKIFGDEQFF	TGTGCCAGCAGCAAGATTTTCGGGGATGAGCAGTTCTTC
TRBJ1-1	-	TRBV7-3	-	CASSLLGARTEAFF	TGTGCCAGCAGCTTATTGGGGGCAAGGACTGAAGCTTTCTTT
TRBJ1-2	once	TRBV28	TRBD1	CASRTGGVALEDGYTF	TGTGCCAGCAGGACAGGGGGAGTTGCACTTGAGGATGGCTACACCTTC
TRBJ1-6	-	TRBV30	-	CACPRDTSWNSPLHF	TGTGCCTGCCCCCGGGACACCTCGTGGAATTCACCCCTCCACTTT
TRBJ2-5	-	TRBV19	TRBD1	CASSLRDSGGTQYF	TGTGCCAGTAGTCTCCGGGACAGTGGCGGGACCCAGTACTTC
TRBJ1-1	once	TRBV6-5	TRBD1	CASSYVQGDTEAFF	TGTGCCAGCAGTTACGTCCAGGGGGACACTGAAGCTTTCTTT
TRBJ2-5	-	TRBV28	-	CTSSLFQGRKKTQYF	TGTACCAGCAGTTTATTTCAGGGAAGAAAGAAGACCCAGTACTTC
TRBJ1-1	-	TRBV27	TRBD1	CASSGQGAKAFF	TGTGCCAGCAGTGGACAGGGGGCGAAAGCTTTCTTT
TRBJ1-1	-	TRBV30	-	CAWSVFSGRTEAFF	TGTGCCTGGAGTGTATTTTCTGGGCGAACTGAAGCTTTCTTT
TRBJ2-3	-	TRBV5-4	TRBD2	CASSLRMGGGSPDTQYF	TGTGCCAGCAGCTTGAGGATGGGGGGGGGTAGCCCAGATACGCAGTATTTT
TRBJ2-7	few	TRBV18	TRBD1	CASSPQDRGADEQYF	TGTGCCAGCTCACCGCAGGACAGGGGGGCCGACGAGCAGTACTTC
TRBJ1-1	-	TRBV5-6	-	CASSPKTGVTQMDTEAFF	TGTGCCAGCAGCCCTAAAACGGGGGTAACCCAAATGGACACTGAAGCTTTCTTT
TRBJ1-6	-	TRBV18	TRBD1	CASSRDRDSPLHF	TGTGCCAGCTCCAGGGACAGAGATTCACCCCTCCACTTT
TRBJ2-1	-	TRBV7-6	-	CASSLVENHLYEQFF	TGTGCCAGCAGCTTAGTAGAGAACCACCTCTATGAGCAGTTCTTC
TRBJ1-1	-	TRBV28	-	CASSLGGASGTEAFF	TGTGCCAGCAGTTTAGGGGGGGCGTCGGGAACTGAAGCTTTCTTT
TRBJ1-2	-	TRBV30	-	CAWREDSHTLYGYTF	TGTGCCTGGAGAGAGGACAGCCATACCCTCTATGGCTACACCTTC
TRBJ2-5	few	TRBV2	TRBD1	CASSGTGGRETQYF	TGTGCCAGCAGTGGGACAGGGGGCCGAGAGACCCAGTACTTC
TRBJ1-2	-	TRBV6-4	-	CASRQDNSYTF	TGTGCCAGCCGACAGGATAATAGCTACACCTTC
TRBJ2-2	once	TRBV30	TRBD2	CACPRAVAGGHTGELFF	TGTGCCTGTCCCCGGGCTGTAGCGGGGGGGCACACCGGGGAGCTGTTTTTT
TRBJ1-6	-	TRBV7-2	TRBD1	CASSTRQGAGSPLHF	TGTGCCAGCAGCACCCGACAGGGGGCAGGGTCACCCCTCCACTTT
TRBJ2-7	-	TRBV19	TRBD1	CASSKQGNEQYF	TGTGCCAGTAGCAAACAGGGGAACGAGCAGTACTTC
TRBJ2-7	once	TRBV6-6	TRBD1	CASSPHGTGSYEQYF	TGTGCCAGCAGCCCACACGGGACAGGGAGCTACGAGCAGTACTTC